The clone carrying this T cell receptor beta chain showed up many times. This entry belongs to a study of early T cells in non-severe SARS-CoV-2 infection. TCRdb processed the 5' RACE reads anew with MiXCR; each CDR3 protein has one entry. Of approximately 80,000 distinct CDR3 sequences listed, approximately 10% are singletons. The specimen was whole blood, collected at baseline. The sequence derives from an adult who was a healthcare worker with PCR-confirmed SARS-CoV-2 infection or an uninfected control (not recorded which).

CDR3 loop: CAISEKGQAINYGYTF. Written as DNA, the CDR3 is TGTGCCATCAGTGAGAAGGGACAGGCGATTAACTATGGCTACACCTTC. The chain couples TRBV10-3 to TRBJ1-2, with 8 bases aligning to TRBD1. The V gene end was trimmed by 2 bases and the J gene end by 1 base; junction bases not matched to a gene: 6. The CDR3 length is 16 residues. CDR1 and CDR2 (germline): ENHRY, SYGVKD.